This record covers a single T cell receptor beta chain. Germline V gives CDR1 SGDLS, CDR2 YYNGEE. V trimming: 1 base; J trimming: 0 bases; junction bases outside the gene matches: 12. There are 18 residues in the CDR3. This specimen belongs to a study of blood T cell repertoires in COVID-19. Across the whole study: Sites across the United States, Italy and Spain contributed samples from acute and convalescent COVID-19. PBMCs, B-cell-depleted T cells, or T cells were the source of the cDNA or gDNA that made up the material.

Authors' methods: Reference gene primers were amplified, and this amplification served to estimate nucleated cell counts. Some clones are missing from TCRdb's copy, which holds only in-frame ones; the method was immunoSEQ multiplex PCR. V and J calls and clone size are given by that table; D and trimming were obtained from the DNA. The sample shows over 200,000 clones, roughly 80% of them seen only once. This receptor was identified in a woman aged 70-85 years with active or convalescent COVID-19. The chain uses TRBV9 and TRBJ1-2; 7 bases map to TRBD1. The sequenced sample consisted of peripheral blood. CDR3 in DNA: TGTGCCAGCAGCGTACATTCAGGGGGTGTTTTGACTAACTATGGCTACACCTTC. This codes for CASSVHSGGVLTNYGYTF.